The 25 T cell receptor beta chains given below trace back to one sample, sequenced in a study of beta chain features in type 1 diabetes. Expressed TCRB transcripts were sequenced, since all the RNA that had been isolated was reverse transcribed. The data were produced by immunoSEQ multiplex PCR, yet TCRdb's version contains in-frame clones alone and is incomplete. The sample includes 600,000 or so clones, about an eighth of them seen just once. These TCRs are of unknown antigen specificity. Study results and limitations: In all four CD4+ subsets, TCRB CDR3 length was significantly, moderately reduced in type 1 diabetes.

Sequencing input: naive CD4+ T cells from blood. The receptors derive from a man between 18 and 29 years old with type 1 diabetes.

This clone has more than one count but fewer than ten. The chain is built from TRBV5-1 and TRBJ2-1, with TRBD2 identical over 10 bases. Trimming took 5 bases from V and 4 from J; bases not matched to a gene: 6. CDR1 and CDR2 from the germline V gene are SGHRS and YFSETQ. The CDR3 length is 15 residues. Written as DNA, the CDR3 is TGCGCCAGCAGTAGGCCTAGCGGGAGATACAATGAGCAGTTCTTC. It yields the protein CASSRPSGRYNEQFF.

The rearrangement joins TRBV15 to TRBJ2-2; no firm D call. Trimming cost V 4 bases and J 2 bases, with 2 bases left between them. The germline CDR1 and CDR2 sequences are LNHNV and YYDKDF (reference sequence). CDR3 length: 12 amino acids. CDR3 sequence: CATSKNTGELFF. CDR3 nucleotide sequence: TGTGCCACCAGCAAAAACACCGGGGAGCTGTTTTTT. Together with reference TRBV15 and TRBJ2-2, the CDR3 gives the full variable domain: DAMVIQNPRYQVTQFGKPVTLSCSQTLNHNVMYWYQQKSSQAPKLLFHYYDKDFNNEADTPDNFQSRRPNTSFCFLDIRSPGLGDTAMYLCATSKNTGELFFGEGSRLTVL.

This clone was recorded a few times. The chain recombines TRBV30 with TRBJ1-5; no firm D call. The germline V and J ends were trimmed by 2 bases and 4 bases, with 12 bases remaining between them. Per germline, CDR1 GTSNPN and CDR2 SVGIG (reference sequence). This CDR3 comprises 14 residues. CDR3 region: CAWSSGFGNQPQHF. DNA of the CDR3: TGTGCCTGGAGTAGCGGGTTTGGGAATCAGCCCCAGCATTTT.

Only a few counts were recorded for this clone. The gene calls are TRBV19 and TRBJ1-5; TRBD1 might be the D (6 bases). V lost 3 bases to trimming and J lost 6 bases, with 9 bases between them. From germline, CDR1 is LNHDA and CDR2 SQIVND (reference sequence). The CDR3 totals 13 residues. CDR3 amino acids: CASSIWGAQPQHF. The CDR3, as DNA: TGTGCCAGTAGTATCTGGGGGGCTCAGCCCCAGCATTTT.

This clone has just a few counts. This chain connects TRBV15 to TRBJ2-7; 10 positions match TRBD1. CDR1 and CDR2 (germline): LNHNV, YYDKDF (reference sequence). The CDR3 covers 17 residues. The junction had 15 bases not matched to a gene; V was cut back by 7 bases and J by 3 bases. Here the CDR3 reads CATTKGPGTGEFYEQYF. DNA of the CDR3: TGTGCCACCACAAAGGGGCCCGGGACAGGGGAGTTCTACGAGCAGTACTTC.

The J gene is TRBJ2-5, the V gene TRBV14; 8 positions match TRBD2. The CDR3 length is 16 residues. The germline V gene encodes CDR1 SGHDN and CDR2 FVKESK. Germline trimming cut 3 bases from V and 5 bases from J; bases unmatched to any gene: 11. This chain's CDR3 is CASSHPGLAARETQYF. The CDR3 DNA sequence: TGTGCCAGCAGCCATCCCGGACTAGCAGCACGGGAGACCCAGTACTTC.

The CDR3 coding sequence is TGTGCCAGCAGTTTAGAGCAGGCGGCAAAGCAGTACTTC. It is translated as CASSLEQAAKQYF. V is TRBV28 and J is TRBJ2-7, with D hard to call. Trimming pared 2 bases from V and 8 bases from J, leaving 13 bases between. The CDR3 extends over 13 amino acids. The germline CDR1 and CDR2 sequences are MDHEN and SYDVKM.

The V call is TRBV5-1, the J call TRBJ2-7; 8 positions match TRBD2. V trimming: 1 base; J trimming: 7 bases; junction bases outside the gene matches: 7. The CDR3 has 14 amino acids. From germline, CDR1 is SGHRS and CDR2 YFSETQ. The CDR3 nucleotides read TGCGCCAGCAGCTTGAGCGGGAGAGCGGAAGAGCAGTACTTC. It encodes CASSLSGRAEEQYF.

This clone was seen a handful of times. The chain is built from TRBV6-5 and TRBJ2-5; D possibly matches TRBD1 or TRBD2 (5 bases each). Trimming pared 2 bases from V and 2 bases from J, leaving 12 bases between. The germline V gene encodes CDR1 MNHEY and CDR2 SVGAGI. This CDR3 is built from 15 residues. The CDR3 coding sequence is TGTGCCAGCAGTTACCAGGGACCTCTACAAGAGACCCAGTACTTC. Its translation: CASSYQGPLQETQYF.

This clone was found a few times. V gene TRBV30 combines with J gene TRBJ2-5, with D possibly matching TRBD1 (5 bases). The CDR3 runs 15 residues. Trimming pared 2 bases from V and 5 bases from J, leaving 18 bases between. CDR1 and CDR2 from the germline V gene are GTSNPN and SVGIG (reference sequence). CDR3 protein: CAWSPPRAQTETQYF. In DNA form, the CDR3 reads TGTGCCTGGAGTCCCCCCAGGGCGCAAACCGAGACCCAGTACTTC. Full variable domain (outside the CDR3, taken from reference TRBV30 and TRBJ2-5): SQTIHQWPATLVQPVGSPLSLECTVEGTSNPNLYWYRQAAGRGLQLLFYSVGIGQISSEVPQNLSASRPQDRQFILSSKKLLLSDSGFYLCAWSPPRAQTETQYFGPGTRLLVL.

This clone was observed a handful of times. The sample holds other DNA sequences that translate to the same CDR3. The chain recombines TRBV28 with TRBJ2-7; D remains ambiguous. The V gene lost 2 bases and the J gene lost 1 base, with 3 bases spanning the gap. Per germline, CDR1 MDHEN and CDR2 SYDVKM. The CDR3 has 12 amino acids. In nucleotides, the CDR3 is TGTGCCAGCAGTTTACGGTCCTACGAGCAGTACTTC. Translated, it gives CASSLRSYEQYF.

This clone has only a few counts. The rearrangement joins TRBV6-1 to TRBJ2-5; 12 bases fit TRBD2. CDR3 length equals 14 residues. Germline V gene lookup returns CDR1 MNHNS and CDR2 SASEGT. The ends lost 4 bases at V and 5 bases at J; junction bases unmatched: 2. The CDR3 reads CASSGTSGMETQYF. CDR3 sequence (DNA): TGTGCCAGCAGTGGGACTAGCGGGATGGAGACCCAGTACTTC.

This clone came up a few times. V is TRBV6-5 and J is TRBJ1-2; D uncertain. The CDR3 is 15 residues long. V was shortened by 2 bases and J by 7 bases, with 17 bases between the two germline ends. Germline values: CDR1 MNHEY, CDR2 SVGAGI. The CDR3 DNA reads TGTGCCAGCAGTTACCAGCCCCCTAGGGCGGGTGGCTACACCTTC. Translated: CASSYQPPRAGGYTF.

The chain's CDR3 is CASSSSGGNTEAFF. The CDR3 DNA sequence: TGTGCCAGCAGCTCCTCGGGGGGCAACACTGAAGCTTTCTTT. The V and J genes are TRBV7-3 and TRBJ1-1, with D perhaps matching TRBD1 (6 bases). The V gene's germline CDR1 is SGHTA and CDR2 FQGTGA. Trimming took 4 bases from V and 2 from J, leaving 11 bases between them. The CDR3 is 14 residues long. Complete variable domain (other parts from reference TRBV7-3 and TRBJ1-1): GAGVSQTPSNKVTEKGKYVELRCDPISGHTALYWYRQSLGQGPEFLIYFQGTGAADDSGLPNDRFFAVRPEGSVSTLKIQRTERGDSAVYLCASSSSGGNTEAFFGQGTRLTVV.

The sample holds a few counts of this clone. The chain employs TRBV6-5 and TRBJ1-2; D not certain. The V end lost 6 bases, the J end lost 4 bases, and 12 bases lay between the germline ends. This CDR3 has 13 residues. Looked up from germline, CDR1 is MNHEY and CDR2 is SVGAGI. CDR3 protein: CASRRSALYGYTF. The CDR3 nucleotides read TGTGCCAGCAGGCGCAGCGCTCTCTATGGCTACACCTTC.

This clone has more than one count but fewer than ten. The chain carries TRBV27 and TRBJ2-2, with a possible D match to TRBD1 (6 bases). This CDR3 is 16 amino acids long. Trimming removed 6 bases at V and 0 bases at J, with 14 bases between. In germline, CDR1 is MNHEY, CDR2 SMNVEV (reference sequence). This CDR3 reads CASRWYRVSNTGELFF. Written as DNA, the CDR3 is TGTGCCAGCAGATGGTACAGGGTTTCGAACACCGGGGAGCTGTTTTTT.

This clone was picked up one time. The chain is built from TRBV2 and TRBJ2-3, with D uncertain. This CDR3 contains 14 residues. V lost 6 bases and J 2 bases, leaving 12 bases between the germline ends. Per the germline V gene, CDR1 is SNHLY and CDR2 is FYNNEI. As DNA, the CDR3 is TGTGCCAGCAGATTGAGCACCTACACAGATACGCAGTATTTT. This sequence encodes CASRLSTYTDTQYF.

This clone came up a few times. The gene calls are TRBV7-9 and TRBJ2-7, with D maybe TRBD1 (6 bases). This CDR3 region has 14 residues. CDR1 SEHNR and CDR2 FQNEAQ come from the germline V gene (reference sequence). V was cut by 8 bases and J by 6 bases, with 20 bases left in between. CDR3 nucleotide sequence: TGTGCCAGCGACCCTGTGGGGGCAAGGCGCGAGCAGTACTTC. Translated: CASDPVGARREQYF.

This clone was counted only a few times. The chain combines TRBV7-2 with TRBJ1-1; TRBD1 is a possible D gene (5 bases). The ends were cut back, 5 bases at V and 5 bases at J, with 12 bases in the middle. Germline-derived CDR1 and CDR2 are SGHTA and FQGNSA. The CDR3 extends over 13 amino acids. CDR3 in amino acids: CASSLDSATEAFF. CDR3 in DNA: TGTGCCAGCAGCCTAGACAGCGCGACTGAAGCTTTCTTT.

This clone appeared a few times. V gene TRBV7-2 combines with J gene TRBJ2-3, with D hard to call. V was shortened by 5 bases and J by 2 bases, with 8 bases between the two germline ends. Germline loops: CDR1 SGHTA, CDR2 FQGNSA. CDR3 length: 13 residues. The chain's CDR3 is CASSRAYTDTQYF. CDR3 bases: TGTGCCAGCAGCCGAGCCTACACAGATACGCAGTATTTT.

This rearrangement joins TRBV5-4 to TRBJ1-2, with D unclear. V gave up 0 bases and J gave up 0 bases, with 6 bases separating them. The germline V gene encodes CDR1 SGHNT and CDR2 YYREEE (reference sequence). This CDR3 has 14 residues. DNA for the CDR3: TGTGCCAGCAGCTTGGGTAGCTCTAACTATGGCTACACCTTC. It codes for CASSLGSSNYGYTF.

The chain employs TRBV29-1 and TRBJ1-3; D might be TRBD1 (6 bases). Germline V gene sequence: CDR1 SQVTM, CDR2 ANQGSEA. Trimming cost V 5 bases and J 2 bases, with 10 bases left between them. The CDR3 covers 13 residues. This chain's CDR3 is CSVPGGPGNTIYF. The DNA of the CDR3 is TGCAGCGTTCCCGGGGGGCCTGGAAACACCATATATTTT.

This clone occurred a few times. The rearrangement joins TRBV29-1 to TRBJ2-2, with D perhaps assigned TRBD1 or TRBD2 (7 bases each). V lost 2 bases and J 5 bases, leaving 15 bases between the germline ends. CDR1 and CDR2 (germline): SQVTM, ANQGSEA. The CDR3 length is 15 residues. This CDR3 reads CSVESGTVRTGELFF. As DNA, the CDR3 is TGCAGCGTTGAAAGCGGGACAGTGCGAACCGGGGAGCTGTTTTTT.

V is TRBV4-1 and J is TRBJ2-2; D is perhaps TRBD1 or TRBD2 (5 bases each). Trimming cost V 1 base and J 8 bases, with 23 bases left between them. Germline V gene data show CDR1 as MGHRA and CDR2 as YSYEKL. CDR3 size: 18 residues. DNA of the CDR3: TGCGCCAGCAGCCAAGTCCCTCTGGAGGACACAAGGGTGGGGGAGCTGTTTTTT. This gives the protein CASSQVPLEDTRVGELFF.

This rearrangement joins TRBV7-8 to TRBJ2-2; D might be TRBD1 (6 bases). Germline CDR1 is SGHVS and CDR2 is FQNEAQ. The ends were cut back, 7 bases at V and 0 bases at J, with 15 bases in the middle. This CDR3 is built from 16 residues. CDR3: CASNQQGMTNTGELFF. The CDR3 DNA follows: TGTGCCAGCAACCAACAGGGAATGACGAACACCGGGGAGCTGTTTTTT.